This TCR beta chain emerged from a study of immune heterogeneity within non-small cell lung tumors. Background on the study: The tumor set comprised a few squamous cell carcinomas and some eleven non-squamous carcinomas (plus 1 not otherwise specified).

With around 600 ng used per sample, the template was genomic DNA from bulk tumor. Taken during surgery, several biopsies per primary tumor were spaced as far apart as possible within the tumor mass. Patients with untreated, newly diagnosed non-small cell lung cancer underwent curative surgery. A first 10-cycle multiplex round used 32 V-gene and 13 J-gene primers on TCR beta CDR3. TCRdb reprocessed the multiplex PCR reads via MiXCR and lists one record per CDR3 protein. The sample records approximately 9,500 distinct CDR3 sequences, around 27% being singletons. A note on this clonotype: At one boundary the junction diverges from the germline segment, which might be a read error.

The germline CDR1 and CDR2 sequences are DFQATT and SNEGSKA (reference sequence). The CDR3 has 17 residues. Source material: lung tumor tissue. The receptor's source is a woman aged 45-60 years with non-small cell lung cancer. V gene TRBV20-1 combines with J gene TRBJ1-5, with D possibly TRBD1 on 6 matching bases. This CDR3 reads CSAPPSSTDSASQPQRF. The CDR3 coding sequence is TGCAGTGCTCCCCCCAGTTCAACGGACAGTGCGTCTCAGCCCCAGCGTTTT.